This T cell receptor (beta chain) originates from a study of identical twins. About this clonotype itself: The antigen remains undetermined.

The CDR3 runs 13 residues. V shed 4 bases and J 8 bases; nucleotides not matched to a gene: 6. Germline-derived CDR1 and CDR2 are LNHNV and YYDKDF (reference sequence). General study findings and limits: The study found excess low generation probability among twin-shared out-of-frame alpha sequences.

TCRdb re-derived calls from the 5' RACE reads in MiXCR, one entry per CDR3 protein. This sample has about 470,000 distinct CDR3 sequences, with 20% to 25% found just once. These data also formed part of another study, on T cells expressing NK-cell markers.

The genes are TRBV15 and TRBJ2-3; 7 nucleotides align to TRBD1. The TCR sequence derives from a woman aged 18-29 years in good health. Sequences were obtained from CD4+ T cells sorted from blood. The CDR3 sequence is CATSTDREITQYF. CDR3 sequence (DNA): TGTGCCACCAGCACCGACAGGGAGATTACGCAGTATTTT.